These T cell receptor beta chains were read from a single sample in a study of CD8 T cells in Susac syndrome. TCRdb fed the immunoSEQ multiplex PCR reads into MiXCR, producing one record per CDR3 protein. Of about 190,000 distinct CDR3 sequences in the sample, 90% to 96% were seen once. Sample: CD4+ T cells from PBMCs. The receptors were gathered from a human donor with Susac syndrome. Each CDR3 is given with its conserved first and last residue. D genes are given only for firm matches. Clone size, where shown, is once, few, many, or a class for clones that have expanded.

v_gene	j_gene	abundance	d_gene	CDR3nt	CDR3aa
TRBV20-1	TRBJ2-6	.	.	TGCAGTGCTACCACGACAGGTGCCACCTCTGGGGCCAACGTCCTGACTTTC	CSATTTGATSGANVLTF
TRBV28	TRBJ2-6	.	.	TGTGCCAGCAGTTTTTATCTCTCTGGGGCCAACGTCCTGACTTTC	CASSFYLSGANVLTF
TRBV6-5	TRBJ1-6	.	.	TGTGCCAGCACCCAAGACGGGATTGGGTCACCCCTCCACTTT	CASTQDGIGSPLHF
TRBV5-1	TRBJ2-2	.	TRBD2	TGCGCCAGCAGCAGGATAGCGGGGACGAACACCGGGGAGCTGTTTTTT	CASSRIAGTNTGELFF
TRBV9	TRBJ1-5	.	.	TGTGCCAGCAGCACCACCCCGTTTGGCAATCAGCCCCAGCATTTT	CASSTTPFGNQPQHF
TRBV30	TRBJ1-5	.	.	TGTGCCTGGAGCCCGGATGCGGATCAGCCCCAGCATTTT	CAWSPDADQPQHF
TRBV19	TRBJ2-7	.	.	TGTGCCAAAACAGGGATCTACGAGCAGTACTTC	CAKTGIYEQYF
TRBV12-3/TRBV12-4	TRBJ1-4	.	.	TGTGCCAGCAGTTTACGGGGTATGAGGGAAAAACTGTTTTTT	CASSLRGMREKLFF
TRBV29-1	TRBJ1-2	.	TRBD1	TGCAGCGTTGAAGTCACAGGGGGCGGATCCTATGGCTACACCTTC	CSVEVTGGGSYGYTF
TRBV7-6	TRBJ2-3	.	TRBD2	TGTGCCAGCAGCTTAATGAGTTTCGGGCGGGGGGCAGTGAACACAGATACGCAGTATTTT	CASSLMSFGRGAVNTDTQYF
TRBV5-1	TRBJ1-1	.	.	TGCGCCAGCAGCTCCCACCTCGACAGCACACAAGCTTTCTTT	CASSSHLDSTQAFF
TRBV7-2	TRBJ1-2	.	.	TGTGCCACCACCCGTTCTAACTATGGCTACACCTTC	CATTRSNYGYTF
TRBV7-2	TRBJ2-3	.	TRBD2	TGTGCCAGCAGCCGGAGTAGAGCGGGGGATACGCAGTATTTT	CASSRSRAGDTQYF
TRBV12-5	TRBJ1-1	.	.	TGTGCTAGTGGATCCGGGACCCTTTACACTGAAGCTTTCTTT	CASGSGTLYTEAFF
TRBV5-4	TRBJ1-6	.	.	TGTGCCAGCAGCTTAGACAGAAGCAATAATTCACCCCTCCACTTT	CASSLDRSNNSPLHF
TRBV20-1	TRBJ1-3	.	TRBD1	TGCAGTGCTTCGACCGGGACAGGGGGAGTAGGAGGAAACACCATATATTTT	CSASTGTGGVGGNTIYF
TRBV27	TRBJ1-2	.	.	TGTGCCAGCAGTTGGGGTGTGGGCTATGGCTACACCTTC	CASSWGVGYGYTF
TRBV3-1	TRBJ1-2	.	.	TGTGCCAGCAGCCAAGTCTTGGAAATCCATGGCTACACCTTC	CASSQVLEIHGYTF
TRBV11-1	TRBJ1-2	once	.	TGTGCCAGCAGCTTAACTGGGGTCAGGGAGAGCGATGGCTACACCTTC	CASSLTGVRESDGYTF
TRBV7-9	TRBJ1-5	.	.	TGTGCCAGCAGCTTAGGGACCCAAGGAGACAATCAGCCCCAGCATTTT	CASSLGTQGDNQPQHF
TRBV3-1	TRBJ2-5	.	TRBD2	TGTGCCAGCAGCCACTCTAGCGGGGGGGCCCAAGAGACCCAGTACTTC	CASSHSSGGAQETQYF
TRBV4-2	TRBJ2-3	.	.	TGTGCCAGCAGCCAAATACAGGGTACAGATACGCAGTATTTT	CASSQIQGTDTQYF
TRBV14	TRBJ2-1	.	.	TGTGCCAGCAGCCCGAAACACAACAATGAGCAGTTCTTC	CASSPKHNNEQFF
TRBV20-1	TRBJ2-5	.	TRBD1	TGCAGTGCTAGAGGACGGGGACAGCAAGAGACCCAGTACTTC	CSARGRGQQETQYF
TRBV20-1	TRBJ1-2	.	TRBD1	TGCAGTGCACGACAGGGGGATGGCTACACCTTC	CSARQGDGYTF
TRBV5-6	TRBJ2-7	once	.	TGTGCCAGCAGGAGGACGGGATTCTACGAGCAGTACTTC	CASRRTGFYEQYF
TRBV5-6	TRBJ2-1	.	TRBD1	TGTGCCAGCAGCTTGCGGACAGGTTACAATGAGCAGTTCTTC	CASSLRTGYNEQFF
TRBV9	TRBJ1-1	.	.	TGTGCCAGCACTTCGGGGGTGAACACTGAAGCTTTCTTT	CASTSGVNTEAFF
TRBV5-4	TRBJ2-7	.	.	TGTGCCAGCAGCTTGGGTCTCTACGAGCAGTACTTC	CASSLGLYEQYF
TRBV29-1	TRBJ2-3	.	.	TGCAGCGCCACTCGGACTTCTTCCGGGACGCAGTATTTT	CSATRTSSGTQYF
TRBV5-6	TRBJ2-7	.	TRBD1	TGTGCCAGCAGCTTGGGGGGACAGTCCTACGAGCAGTACTTC	CASSLGGQSYEQYF
TRBV7-3	TRBJ2-2	.	.	TGTGCCAGCAGCTTACGGCCGACCGGGGAGCTGTTTTTT	CASSLRPTGELFF
TRBV29-1	TRBJ2-3	once	.	TGCAGCGTTGTGGGGGGACGGGGATCAACGCAGTATTTT	CSVVGGRGSTQYF
TRBV12-3/TRBV12-4	TRBJ2-1	.	.	TGTGCCAGCAGTTTAAGGGGCTCGGGAGATAGCTACAATGAGCAGTTCTTC	CASSLRGSGDSYNEQFF
TRBV18	TRBJ2-7	.	.	TGTGCCAGCTCACCAAGATCAAGCTCCTACGAGCAGTACTTC	CASSPRSSSYEQYF
TRBV6-4	TRBJ2-5	.	.	TGTGCCAGCAGTCTCACGCCGGCATGGGGCGAGACCCAGTACTTC	CASSLTPAWGETQYF
TRBV12-3/TRBV12-4	TRBJ2-7	.	.	TGTGCCAGCACTGTAGGGCCAGGAGCCTACGAGCAGTACTTC	CASTVGPGAYEQYF
TRBV3-1	TRBJ2-1	.	TRBD1	TGTGCCAGCACCGTCGGGGGACAGGCGTCTGAGCAGTTCTTC	CASTVGGQASEQFF
TRBV7-9	TRBJ2-1	.	TRBD2	TGTGCCAGCAGCTTATCCAGCGGGGGGGCACAGGAGCAGTTCTTC	CASSLSSGGAQEQFF
TRBV3-1	TRBJ2-7	.	.	TGTGCCAGCAGCCATGGGGGAGACAGTGCCTACGAGCAGTACTTC	CASSHGGDSAYEQYF
TRBV6-1	TRBJ2-5	.	TRBD1	TGTGCCAGCGGTCAACAGGGGCTGAAAGAGACCCAGTACTTC	CASGQQGLKETQYF
TRBV11-2	TRBJ2-7	.	.	TGTGCCAGCAGCTTAGGGAAGGACAGTTCGGTAGAGCAGTACTTC	CASSLGKDSSVEQYF
TRBV7-2	TRBJ2-5	.	TRBD1	TGTGCCAGCAGCCCCGACAGGGGCCAAGAGACCCAGTACTTC	CASSPDRGQETQYF